This record looks at one T cell receptor (beta chain) sequence and its context. Its antigen is currently unknown. Germline V gives CDR1 MRHNA, CDR2 SNTAGT. V shed 4 bases, J shed 5 bases, and the junction held 3 bases outside the gene matches. The CDR3 is 13 residues long. This entry belongs to a study of cytomegalovirus exposure and HLA in healthy donors. Study observations and caveats: Most TCR beta V segments were productive about 87% or about 30% of the time in an earlier analysis.

60 Vbeta and 13 Jbeta primers were used in PCR. Libraries were prepared by immunoSEQ multiplex PCR; TCRdb keeps only in-frame clonotypes and omits some of them. Among about 190,000 clones listed, around 80% were seen once. This clonotype originated in a man aged 35-49 years in good health and CMV-seropositive. This chain joins TRBV6-4 and TRBJ1-1, with 8 bases matching TRBD1. Sequencing was performed on PBMCs. The CDR3 DNA reads TGTGCCAGCAGTGTCCGGACAGGGACTGAAGCTTTCTTT. Protein sequence: CASSVRTGTEAFF.